Listed below are T cell receptor beta chains from one sample, sequenced in a study of blood T cells in healthy people across ages. TCRdb analysed the 5' RACE reads with MiXCR anew, one entry per CDR3 protein. This table holds about 780,000 distinct CDR3 sequences, around 25% found once. This same sample was also part of a study on T cells of mothers and their children.

Source material: blood. Every receptor here comes from a boy aged 5-17 years in good health. Each CDR3 is given with its conserved first and last residue. D genes are given only for firm matches. The size of a clone is reported for some rows only, either as once, few or many, or as a class for expanded clones.

J: TRBJ2-5; V: TRBV2; length: 16; D: TRBD2; size: -; CDR3: CDSNYLGGGDGETQYF; DNA: TGTGACAGCAACTACCTCGGGGGAGGGGATGGAGAGACCCAGTACTTC
J: TRBJ2-3; V: TRBV7-9; length: 14; D: TRBD2; size: -; CDR3: CASRLELAADTQYF; DNA: TGTGCCAGCAGACTCGAACTAGCGGCAGATACGCAGTATTTT
J: TRBJ2-3; V: TRBV9; length: 13; D: TRBD2; size: few; CDR3: CASSVGTSGGSNF; DNA: TGTGCCAGCAGCGTAGGGACTAGCGGGGGGTCGAATTTT
J: TRBJ1-1; V: TRBV30; length: 13; D: TRBD1; size: -; CDR3: CACTDRGGTEAFF; DNA: TGTGCCTGCACAGACAGGGGTGGCACTGAAGCTTTCTTT
J: TRBJ2-7; V: TRBV18; length: 15; D: -; size: -; CDR3: CASSPPTDRSYEQYF; DNA: TGTGCCAGCTCACCACCGACCGACAGGTCCTACGAGCAGTACTTC
J: TRBJ1-1; V: TRBV2; length: 13; D: -; size: -; CDR3: CASMGGMNTEAFF; DNA: TGTGCCAGTATGGGGGGTATGAACACTGAAGCTTTCTTT
J: TRBJ2-1; V: TRBV3-1; length: 15; D: TRBD2; size: -; CDR3: CAGTPGGGAGSEQFF; DNA: TGTGCCGGCACCCCTGGCGGGGGGGCCGGTAGTGAGCAGTTCTTC
J: TRBJ2-2; V: TRBV10-2; length: 12; D: -; size: few; CDR3: CASRRGGGELFF; DNA: TGCGCCAGCAGACGGGGTGGCGGGGAGCTGTTTTTT
J: TRBJ2-3; V: TRBV9; length: 14; D: -; size: -; CDR3: CASSPQVSTDTQYF; DNA: TGTGCCAGCAGCCCTCAGGTTAGCACAGATACGCAGTATTTT
J: TRBJ1-1; V: TRBV7-3; length: 13; D: -; size: -; CDR3: CASSLTSDTEAFF; DNA: TGTGCCAGCAGCTTAACGAGCGATACTGAAGCTTTCTTT
J: TRBJ2-7; V: TRBV2; length: 14; D: TRBD2; size: -; CDR3: CASSKGGFAYEQYF; DNA: TGTGCCAGCAGCAAGGGAGGGTTTGCCTACGAGCAGTACTTC
J: TRBJ2-5; V: TRBV6-5; length: 14; D: -; size: -; CDR3: CASRPGGNQGTQYF; DNA: TGTGCCAGCCGACCCGGGGGTAACCAAGGAACCCAGTACTTC
J: TRBJ2-7; V: TRBV27; length: 15; D: -; size: -; CDR3: CASSLSRGNSYEQYF; DNA: TGTGCCAGCAGTTTATCGAGGGGAAACTCCTACGAGCAGTACTTC
J: TRBJ2-3; V: TRBV4-3; length: 16; D: TRBD2; size: few; CDR3: CASSQESGGRTDTQYF; DNA: TGCGCCAGCAGCCAAGAGAGCGGGGGGCGCACAGATACGCAGTATTTT
J: TRBJ1-6; V: TRBV20-1; length: 14; D: -; size: -; CDR3: CSAVRPNYNSPLHF; DNA: TGCAGTGCTGTTAGACCGAACTATAATTCACCCCTCCACTTT
J: TRBJ2-7; V: TRBV20-1; length: 13; D: -; size: -; CDR3: CSARADTGYEQYF; DNA: TGCAGTGCTAGGGCTGACACAGGATACGAGCAGTACTTC
J: TRBJ1-2; V: TRBV6-2/TRBV6-3; length: 14; D: TRBD1; size: few; CDR3: CASSRAGTDYGYTF; DNA: TGTGCCAGCAGCCGCGCCGGGACAGACTATGGCTACACCTTC
J: TRBJ2-1; V: TRBV21-1; length: 18; D: -; size: few; CDR3: CASSKASSDRLVGHEQFF; DNA: TGTGCCAGCAGCAAAGCCTCCTCGGATAGATTGGTTGGTCATGAGCAGTTCTTC
J: TRBJ2-7; V: TRBV6-2/TRBV6-3; length: 15; D: -; size: -; CDR3: CASSYRWRVVYEQYF; DNA: TGTGCCAGCAGTTACAGATGGCGGGTCGTCTACGAGCAGTACTTC
J: TRBJ2-3; V: TRBV10-3; length: 18; D: TRBD2; size: -; CDR3: CAISESATSGLSADTQYF; DNA: TGTGCCATCAGTGAGTCAGCGACTAGCGGGCTAAGCGCAGATACGCAGTATTTT
J: TRBJ1-2; V: TRBV5-1; length: 14; D: TRBD1; size: many; CDR3: CASSSTGVGYGYTF; DNA: TGCGCCAGCAGCTCGACAGGGGTTGGCTATGGCTACACCTTC
J: TRBJ1-3; V: TRBV20-1; length: 16; D: -; size: few; CDR3: CSALGSGSWSGNTIYF; DNA: TGCAGTGCCCTAGGTTCAGGGAGCTGGTCTGGAAACACCATATATTTT
J: TRBJ2-1; V: TRBV12-3/TRBV12-4; length: 18; D: TRBD2; size: -; CDR3: CASSLVALAGGTYNEQFF; DNA: TGTGCCAGCAGTTTAGTCGCCCTAGCGGGGGGGACCTACAATGAGCAGTTCTTC
J: TRBJ1-2; V: TRBV12-3/TRBV12-4; length: 14; D: -; size: -; CDR3: CASSGRRGISGYTF; DNA: TGTGCCAGCAGCGGTCGCCGGGGGATAAGTGGCTACACCTTC
J: TRBJ2-5; V: TRBV6-2/TRBV6-3; length: 11; D: TRBD2; size: few; CDR3: CASSYGTSWHF; DNA: TGTGCCAGCAGTTACGGGACTAGCTGGCACTTC
J: TRBJ2-2; V: TRBV6-2/TRBV6-3; length: 15; D: -; size: -; CDR3: CATPRGPGPTGALFF; DNA: TGTGCCACCCCGAGGGGCCCGGGCCCCACCGGGGCGCTGTTTTTT
J: TRBJ1-1; V: TRBV14; length: 12; D: -; size: many; CDR3: CASSRQNTEAFF; DNA: TGTGCCAGCAGCCGACAGAACACTGAAGCTTTCTTT
J: TRBJ1-1; V: TRBV28; length: 15; D: TRBD1; size: -; CDR3: CASSLWIQGGNEAFF; DNA: TGTGCCAGCAGTTTATGGATACAGGGGGGGAATGAAGCTTTCTTT
J: TRBJ1-1; V: TRBV5-1; length: 15; D: -; size: -; CDR3: CASSLAGGGGTEAFF; DNA: TGCGCCAGCAGCTTGGCCGGCGGAGGGGGCACTGAAGCTTTCTTT
J: TRBJ2-5; V: TRBV18; length: 15; D: -; size: -; CDR3: CASSTSTGYQETQYF; DNA: TGTGCCAGCTCCACGAGTACAGGCTACCAAGAGACCCAGTACTTC
J: TRBJ2-7; V: TRBV3-1; length: 12; D: -; size: -; CDR3: CASSQDESPQYF; DNA: TGTGCCAGCAGCCAAGATGAGAGCCCTCAGTACTTC
J: TRBJ2-7; V: TRBV12-3/TRBV12-4; length: 16; D: TRBD1; size: few; CDR3: CASSFRNPRDSYEQYF; DNA: TGTGCCAGCAGTTTTCGGAATCCTCGGGACAGCTACGAGCAGTACTTC
J: TRBJ1-6; V: TRBV20-1; length: 13; D: -; size: -; CDR3: CSASRQPNSPLHF; DNA: TGCAGTGCTAGTCGACAGCCTAATTCACCCCTCCACTTT
J: TRBJ1-3; V: TRBV12-3/TRBV12-4; length: 14; D: -; size: -; CDR3: CASSPRTLGNTIYF; DNA: TGTGCCAGCAGTCCCCGGACACTGGGAAACACCATATATTTT
J: TRBJ2-3; V: TRBV6-6; length: 16; D: TRBD2; size: -; CDR3: CASSRTSGVGSDTQYF; DNA: TGTGCCAGCAGCAGGACTAGCGGGGTAGGGTCAGATACGCAGTATTTT